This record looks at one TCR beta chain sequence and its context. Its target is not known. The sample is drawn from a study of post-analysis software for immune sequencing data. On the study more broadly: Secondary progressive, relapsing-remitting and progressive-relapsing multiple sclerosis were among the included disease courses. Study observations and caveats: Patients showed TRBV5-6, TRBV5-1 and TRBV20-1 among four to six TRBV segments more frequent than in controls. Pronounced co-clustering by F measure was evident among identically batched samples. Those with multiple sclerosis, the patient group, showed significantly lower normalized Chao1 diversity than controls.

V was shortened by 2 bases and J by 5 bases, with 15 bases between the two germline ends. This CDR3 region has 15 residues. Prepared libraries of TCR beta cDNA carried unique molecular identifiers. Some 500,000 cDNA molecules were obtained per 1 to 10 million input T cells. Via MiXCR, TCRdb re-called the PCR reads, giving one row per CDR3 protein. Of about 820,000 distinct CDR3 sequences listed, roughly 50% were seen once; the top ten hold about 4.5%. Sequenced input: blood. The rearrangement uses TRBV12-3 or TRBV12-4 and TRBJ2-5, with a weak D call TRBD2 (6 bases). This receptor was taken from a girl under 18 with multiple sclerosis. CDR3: CASSLILATPETQYF. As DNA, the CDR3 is TGTGCCAGCAGTTTAATCCTAGCGACCCCCGAGACCCAGTACTTC.